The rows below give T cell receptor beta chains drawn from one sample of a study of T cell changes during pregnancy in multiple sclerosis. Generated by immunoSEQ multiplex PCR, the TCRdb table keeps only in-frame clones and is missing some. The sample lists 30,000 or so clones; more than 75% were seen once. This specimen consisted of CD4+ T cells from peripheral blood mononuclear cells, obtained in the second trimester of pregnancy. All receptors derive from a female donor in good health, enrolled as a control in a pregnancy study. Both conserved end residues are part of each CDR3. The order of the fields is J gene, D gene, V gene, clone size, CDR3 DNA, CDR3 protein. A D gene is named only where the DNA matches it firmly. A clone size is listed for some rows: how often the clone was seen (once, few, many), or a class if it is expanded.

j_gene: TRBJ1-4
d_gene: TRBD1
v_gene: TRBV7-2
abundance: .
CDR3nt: TGTGCCAGCAGCTACCGGGACAGCACTAATGAAAAACTGTTTTTT
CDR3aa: CASSYRDSTNEKLFF

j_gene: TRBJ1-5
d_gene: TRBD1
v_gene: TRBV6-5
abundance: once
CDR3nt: TGTGCCAGCAGTTACTCGGGGACAGATCAGCCCCAGCATTTT
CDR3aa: CASSYSGTDQPQHF

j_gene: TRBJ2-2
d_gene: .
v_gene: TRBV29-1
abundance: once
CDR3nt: TGCAGCGTTGTCCCCCTCGCGAACACCGGGGAGCTGTTTTTT
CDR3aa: CSVVPLANTGELFF

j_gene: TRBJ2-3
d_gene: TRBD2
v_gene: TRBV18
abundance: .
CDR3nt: TGTGCCAGCTCACCGACTAGCGGACCCACAGATACGCAGTATTTT
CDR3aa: CASSPTSGPTDTQYF

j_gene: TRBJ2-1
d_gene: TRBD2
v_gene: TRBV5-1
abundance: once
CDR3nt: TGCGCCAGCAGCTTGGGTGCTAGCGGGAGTAGTAAACAGTTCTTC
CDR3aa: CASSLGASGSSKQFF

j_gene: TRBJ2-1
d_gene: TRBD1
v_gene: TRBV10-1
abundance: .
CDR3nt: TGCGCCAGCAGTGGGGGGGACAGGGGCAACAATGAGCAGTTCTTC
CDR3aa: CASSGGDRGNNEQFF

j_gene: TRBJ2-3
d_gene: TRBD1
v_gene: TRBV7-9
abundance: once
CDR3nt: TGTGCCAGCAGCCCACAGACAGGGGGATCGGGCACAGATACGCAGTATTTT
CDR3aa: CASSPQTGGSGTDTQYF

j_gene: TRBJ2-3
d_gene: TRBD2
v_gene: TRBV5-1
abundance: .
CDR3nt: TGCGCCAGCAGCGCGGGAGGGGCAGATACGCAGTATTTT
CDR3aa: CASSAGGADTQYF

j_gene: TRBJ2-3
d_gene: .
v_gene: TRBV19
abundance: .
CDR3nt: TGTGCCAGTAGTCAGGGACTGTTCTCAGATACGCAGTATTTT
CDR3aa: CASSQGLFSDTQYF

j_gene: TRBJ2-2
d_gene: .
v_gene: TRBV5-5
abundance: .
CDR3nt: TGTGCCAGCGCTGTAGTCCTCTCTAACACCGGGGAGCTGTTTTTT
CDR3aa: CASAVVLSNTGELFF

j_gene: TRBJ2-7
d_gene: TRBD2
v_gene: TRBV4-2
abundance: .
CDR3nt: TGTGCCAGCAGCCCGGGGGGGAACTACGAGCAGTACTTC
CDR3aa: CASSPGGNYEQYF

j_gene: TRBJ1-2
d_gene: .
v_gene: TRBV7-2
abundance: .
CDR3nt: TGTGCCAGCAGCGCTTACTTGCTTGGCTACACCTTC
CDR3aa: CASSAYLLGYTF

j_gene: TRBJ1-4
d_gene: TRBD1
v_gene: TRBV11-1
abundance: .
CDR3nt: TGTGCCAGCAGCCTCGGGACAGTGGGGACTAATGAAAAACTGTTTTTT
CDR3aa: CASSLGTVGTNEKLFF

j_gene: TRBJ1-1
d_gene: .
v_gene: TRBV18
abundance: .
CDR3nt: TGTGCCAGCTCGACGGGGGGGAACACTGAAGCTTTCTTT
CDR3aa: CASSTGGNTEAFF

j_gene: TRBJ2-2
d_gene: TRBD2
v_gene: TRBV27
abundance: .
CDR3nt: TGTGCCAGCACCCCCTCCGGGGGGGTAAACACCGGGGAGCTGTTTTTT
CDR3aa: CASTPSGGVNTGELFF

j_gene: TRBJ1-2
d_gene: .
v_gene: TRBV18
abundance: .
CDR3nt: TGTGCCAGCTCACCCAGAACAGACAATTATGGCTACACCTTC
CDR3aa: CASSPRTDNYGYTF

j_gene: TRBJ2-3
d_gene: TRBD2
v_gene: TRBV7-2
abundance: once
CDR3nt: TGTGCCAGCAGCGTTTCGGGAGCGGGAACAGATACGCAGTATTTT
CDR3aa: CASSVSGAGTDTQYF

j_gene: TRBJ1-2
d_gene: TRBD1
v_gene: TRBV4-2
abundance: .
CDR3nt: TGTGCCAGCAGCCCGGACAGGGGATCCCGGGAGGGCTACACCTTC
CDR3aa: CASSPDRGSREGYTF

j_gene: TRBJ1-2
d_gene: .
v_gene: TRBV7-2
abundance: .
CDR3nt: TGTGCCAGCAGCTTAGAGCCGGGTCGGGGCTACACCTTC
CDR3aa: CASSLEPGRGYTF

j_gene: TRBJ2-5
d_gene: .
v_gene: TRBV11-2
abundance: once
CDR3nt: TGTGCCAGCAGCTCCGGGACTCTCAGGGAGACCCAGTACTTC
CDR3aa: CASSSGTLRETQYF

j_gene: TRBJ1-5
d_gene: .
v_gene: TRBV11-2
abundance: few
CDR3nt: TGTGCCAGCAGCTCGGGACTCTTTAGCAATCAGCCCCAGCATTTT
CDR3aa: CASSSGLFSNQPQHF

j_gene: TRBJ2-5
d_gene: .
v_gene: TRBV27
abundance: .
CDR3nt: TGTGCCAGCAGTCATCGACTGACGGGGTACCAAGAGACCCAGTACTTC
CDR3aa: CASSHRLTGYQETQYF

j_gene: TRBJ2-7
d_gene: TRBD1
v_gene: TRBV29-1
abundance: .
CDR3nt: TGCAGCGTTGAAGGGTTCCAGGGGGCGGTCTACGAGCAGTACTTC
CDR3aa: CSVEGFQGAVYEQYF

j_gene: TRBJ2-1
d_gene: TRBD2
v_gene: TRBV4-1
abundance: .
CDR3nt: TGCGCCAGCAGCCAAGATCAGACTAGCGGGCGGTCCTACAATGAGCAGTTCTTC
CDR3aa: CASSQDQTSGRSYNEQFF

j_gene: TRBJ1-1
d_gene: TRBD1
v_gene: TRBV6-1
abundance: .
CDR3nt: TGTGCCAGCAGTCAGACAGGGAAAACCCCTGAAGCTTTCTTT
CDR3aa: CASSQTGKTPEAFF

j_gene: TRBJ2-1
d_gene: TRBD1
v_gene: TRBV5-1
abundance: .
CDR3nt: TGCGCCAGCAGCCTGGGACAGGTCTCCTACAATGAGCAGTTCTTC
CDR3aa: CASSLGQVSYNEQFF

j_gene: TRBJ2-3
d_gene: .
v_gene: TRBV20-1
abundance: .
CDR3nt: TGCAGTGCTAGTATTTCGGATACGCAGTATTTT
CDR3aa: CSASISDTQYF

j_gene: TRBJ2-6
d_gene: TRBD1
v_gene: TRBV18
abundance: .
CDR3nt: TGTGCCAGCTCACAACTCCGGGACAGGGGGCCTGGGGCCAACGTCCTGACTTTC
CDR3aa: CASSQLRDRGPGANVLTF

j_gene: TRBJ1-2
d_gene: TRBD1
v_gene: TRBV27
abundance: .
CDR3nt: TGTGCCAGCAGTTCCGACAGGGAAGCTAACTATGGCTACACCTTC
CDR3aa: CASSSDREANYGYTF

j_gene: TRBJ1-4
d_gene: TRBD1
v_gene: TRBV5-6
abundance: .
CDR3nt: TGTGCCAGCAGCTTAGAGGGGGCGAGGGATGAAAAACTGTTTTTT
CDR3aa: CASSLEGARDEKLFF

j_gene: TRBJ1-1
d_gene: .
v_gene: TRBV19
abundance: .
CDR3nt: TGTGCCAGTACCAAAACGACAGGGAACACTGAAGCTTTCTTT
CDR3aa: CASTKTTGNTEAFF

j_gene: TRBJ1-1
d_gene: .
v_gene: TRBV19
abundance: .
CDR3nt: TGTGCCAGTAGTATGTCGCCGGGACATCTCCTCAACACTGAAGCTTTCTTT
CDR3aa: CASSMSPGHLLNTEAFF

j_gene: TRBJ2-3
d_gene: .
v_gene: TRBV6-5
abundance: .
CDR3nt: TGTGCCAGCAGATCTTCAGATACGCAGTATTTT
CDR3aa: CASRSSDTQYF

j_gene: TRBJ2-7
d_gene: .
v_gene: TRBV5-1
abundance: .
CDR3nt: TGCGCCAGCAGCTCCCGGGGGGGAAGGACAGGGGTTTTCTACGAGCAGTACTTC
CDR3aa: CASSSRGGRTGVFYEQYF

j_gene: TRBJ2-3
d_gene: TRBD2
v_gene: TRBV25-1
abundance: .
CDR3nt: TGTGCCAGCAGAGGACTAGCGATCACAGATACGCAGTATTTT
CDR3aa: CASRGLAITDTQYF

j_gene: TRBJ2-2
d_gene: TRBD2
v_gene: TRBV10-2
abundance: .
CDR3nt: TGCGCCAGCGGAGCTAGCGGGGGTAGCACCGGGGAGCTGTTTTTT
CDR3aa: CASGASGGSTGELFF

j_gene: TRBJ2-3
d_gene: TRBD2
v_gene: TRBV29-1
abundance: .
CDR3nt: TGCAGCGTAGTCGGGGGGGTTAGCCCAGATACGCAGTATTTT
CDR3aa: CSVVGGVSPDTQYF

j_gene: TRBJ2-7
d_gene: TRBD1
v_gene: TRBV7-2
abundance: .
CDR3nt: TGTGCCAGCAGCCGGACAGGCCCCTACGAGCAGTACTTC
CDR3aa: CASSRTGPYEQYF

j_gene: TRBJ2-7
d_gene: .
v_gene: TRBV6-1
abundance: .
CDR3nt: TGTGCCAGCAGTTCCCGACAGGCAATCTACGAGCAGTACTTC
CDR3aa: CASSSRQAIYEQYF

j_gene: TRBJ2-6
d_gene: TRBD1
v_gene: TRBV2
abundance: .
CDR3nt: TGTGCCAGCAGTGAAGACGGGGTTGGTACAGGGGGCAGCTCTGGGGCCAACGTCCTGACTTTC
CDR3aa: CASSEDGVGTGGSSGANVLTF

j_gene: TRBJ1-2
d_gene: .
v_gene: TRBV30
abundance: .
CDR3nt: TGTGCCTGGGACAGCTATGGCTACACCTTC
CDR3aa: CAWDSYGYTF

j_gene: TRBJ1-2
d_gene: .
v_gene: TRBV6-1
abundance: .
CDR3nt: TGTGCCAGCAGTGAAGCATCGGGGGGCTATGGCTACACCTTC
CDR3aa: CASSEASGGYGYTF

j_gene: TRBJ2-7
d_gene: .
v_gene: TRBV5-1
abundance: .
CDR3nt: TGCGCCAGCAGCCCCGACTCAACTTACGACGAGCAGTACTTC
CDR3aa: CASSPDSTYDEQYF

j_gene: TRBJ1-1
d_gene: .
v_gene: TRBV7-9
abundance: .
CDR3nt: TGTGCCAGCAGCTTAGGGCAGAACACTGAAGCTTTCTTT
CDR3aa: CASSLGQNTEAFF

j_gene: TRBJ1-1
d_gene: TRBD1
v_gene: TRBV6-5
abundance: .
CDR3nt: TGTGCCAGCAGTTACCGGAGGACAGGGATCTCCCCTGAAGCTTTCTTT
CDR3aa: CASSYRRTGISPEAFF

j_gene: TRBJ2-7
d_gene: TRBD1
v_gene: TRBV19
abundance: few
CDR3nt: TGTGCCAGTAGTCCCCGACCGACAGGGAACGAGCAGTACTTC
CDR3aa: CASSPRPTGNEQYF

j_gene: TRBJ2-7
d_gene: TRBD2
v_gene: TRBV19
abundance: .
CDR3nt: TGTGCCAGTACCTCCCGGCGGGAGTCCTCCGAGCAGTACTTC
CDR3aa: CASTSRRESSEQYF

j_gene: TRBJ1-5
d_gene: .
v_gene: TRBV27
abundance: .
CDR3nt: TGTGCCAGCAGTTGGCGGGGGGGAGGTCAGCCCCAGCATTTT
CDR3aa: CASSWRGGGQPQHF

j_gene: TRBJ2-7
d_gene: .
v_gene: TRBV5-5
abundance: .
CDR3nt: TGTGCCAGCAGCTTGGGGGCAGGGGCGAGCTCCTACGAGCAGTACTTC
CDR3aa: CASSLGAGASSYEQYF

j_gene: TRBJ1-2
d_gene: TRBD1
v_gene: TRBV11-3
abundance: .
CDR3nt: TGTGCCAGCACCGTAACGGGCAGGGGGTCTAACTATGGCTACACCTTC
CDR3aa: CASTVTGRGSNYGYTF